What follows is one TCR beta chain and its context. The sample originates from a study of CD8+CD57+ T cells in acquired aplastic anemia. The study profiled TCR beta VDJ and CDR3 using genomic DNA as template. TCRdb fed the reads into MiXCR, producing one record per CDR3 protein. The table has 150,000 to 200,000 distinct CDR3 sequences, over 60% seen once. The receptor was derived from a human donor with severe aplastic anemia or a healthy control (not recorded which). The sequenced sample consisted of sorted CD4+, CD8+, or CD8+CD57+ T cells (not recorded which) from PBMCs.

The CDR3 here is CASSSTGARTDTQYF. For the CDR3, the DNA is TGCGCCAGCAGCTCCACGGGGGCCCGCACAGATACGCAGTATTTT. The genes are TRBV5-1 and TRBJ2-3; tentatively, D is TRBD1 or TRBD2 (6 bases each). Trimming left V 3 bases short and J 1 base short, with 12 bases between. This CDR3 has 15 amino acids. Germline CDR1 is SGHRS and CDR2 is YFSETQ. Together with reference TRBV5-1 and TRBJ2-3, the CDR3 gives the full variable domain: KAGVTQTPRYLIKTRGQQVTLSCSPISGHRSVSWYQQTPGQGLQFLFEYFSETQRNKGNFPGRFSGRQFSNSRSEMNVSTLELGDSALYLCASSSTGARTDTQYFGPGTRLTVL.